These 20 T cell receptor beta chains originate from one sample sequenced in a study of blood T cell repertoires in COVID-19. Repertoires were generated with immunoSEQ multiplex PCR, while TCRdb's copy carries only in-frame clones and drops some. The sample holds some 8,100 clones, approximately 92% seen once. The sequenced sample was peripheral blood. All receptors come from a woman aged 50 to 65 with active COVID-19.

CDR3 sequence (DNA): TGTGCCAGCAGTTTAGGAGGGAGCGGGGCCCAGTACTTC. This codes for CASSLGGSGAQYF. V and J are TRBV28 and TRBJ2-5; 7 bases match TRBD2. The CDR3 totals 13 residues. Germline V lookup: CDR1 MDHEN, CDR2 SYDVKM. V shed 2 bases, J shed 9 bases, and the junction held 6 bases outside the gene matches. Drawing the rest from reference TRBV28 and TRBJ2-5, the complete variable domain is DVKVTQSSRYLVKRTGEKVFLECVQDMDHENMFWYRQDPGLGLRLIYFSYDVKMKEKGDIPEGYSVSREKKERFSLILESASTNQTSMYLCASSLGGSGAQYFGPGTRLLVL.

This clone was seen only once. The chain couples TRBV15 to TRBJ2-7; a weak D match, TRBD2 (6 bases). From germline, CDR1 is LNHNV and CDR2 YYDKDF (reference sequence). The CDR3 totals 14 residues. With 1 base removed from V and 6 bases from J, the gap between germline ends came to 13 bases. The CDR3 region has the DNA TGTGCCACCAGCAGAGTTGGGGGAGGCTCCGAGCAGTACTTC. The encoded protein is CATSRVGGGSEQYF.

The J gene is TRBJ2-7, the V gene TRBV2; D gene uncertain. Germline V CDR1 and CDR2: SNHLY, FYNNEI. Deletions cut 6 bases from V and 3 bases from J, with 6 bases between. The CDR3 runs 11 residues. As DNA, the CDR3 is TGTGCCAGCAGCGCCTACTACGAGCAGTACTTC. Its protein product is CASSAYYEQYF.

The chain employs TRBV5-1 and TRBJ1-1, with D possibly TRBD1 on 6 matching bases. CDR3 size: 13 residues. CDR1 and CDR2 (germline): SGHRS, YFSETQ. Between the trimmed V and J ends, which lost 2 bases and 3 bases, there was a span of 8 bases. CDR3 nucleotide sequence: TGCGCCAGCAGCTTCCGACAGGACACTGAAGCTTTCTTT. It yields the protein CASSFRQDTEAFF.

The chain couples TRBV19 to TRBJ2-3, with 7 bases lining up with TRBD2. The CDR3 has 13 amino acids. CDR1 is LNHDA and CDR2 is SQIVND in the germline V gene (reference sequence). Germline trimming cut 6 bases from V and 4 bases from J; bases unmatched to any gene: 4. The CDR3 loop is CASSVGGADTQYF. CDR3 nucleotide sequence: TGTGCCAGTAGCGTGGGGGGGGCAGATACGCAGTATTTT.

This chain joins TRBV28 and TRBJ1-1; D not resolved. The germline V and J ends were trimmed by 5 bases and 4 bases, with 11 bases remaining between them. From germline, CDR1 is MDHEN and CDR2 SYDVKM. This CDR3 contains 13 residues. In DNA form, the CDR3 reads TGTGCCAGCAGTCTTCTAGCGGGCACTGAAGCTTTCTTT. Translation gives CASSLLAGTEAFF.

The chain joins TRBV6-6 to TRBJ1-2, with TRBD1 matching 7 bases. The V segment lost 0 bases and the J segment 7 bases; nucleotides outside the gene matches: 8. The germline CDR1 and CDR2 sequences are MNHNY and SVGAGI (reference sequence). CDR3 size: 15 residues. The CDR3 protein is CASSYSRGGEGGYTF. The DNA of the CDR3 is TGTGCCAGCAGTTACTCGAGAGGGGGCGAGGGTGGCTACACCTTC.

V and J are TRBV7-8 and TRBJ2-1; D assignment may be TRBD1 or TRBD2 (6 bases each). CDR3 length equals 12 residues. Germline lookup yields CDR1 SGHVS and CDR2 FQNEAQ. The germline V and J ends were trimmed by 5 bases and 6 bases, with 8 bases remaining between them. In nucleotides, the CDR3 is TGTGCCAGCAGCCGGGGGCTCAATGAGCAGTTCTTC. It yields the protein CASSRGLNEQFF.

The J gene is TRBJ2-5, the V gene TRBV11-2, with 9 positions matching TRBD1. Trimming at V came to 8 bases and at J to 2 bases, leaving 12 bases not matched to a gene. Germline CDR1 reads SGHAT; CDR2 reads FQNNGV. There are 16 residues in the CDR3. Here the CDR3 DNA reads TGTGCCAGCCACCCTTCAGTAGGACAGGGGCAAGAGACCCAGTACTTC. It encodes CASHPSVGQGQETQYF.

This chain links TRBV6-1 with TRBJ1-1; D is perhaps TRBD1 (5 bases). V was trimmed by 3 bases and J by 6 bases, leaving 11 bases between them. The V gene's germline CDR1 is MNHNS and CDR2 SASEGT. The CDR3 has 13 residues. For the CDR3, the DNA is TGTGCCAGCAGTGATCGGGGGATACCTGAAGCTTTCTTT. It translates to CASSDRGIPEAFF.

The chain is built from TRBV24-1 and TRBJ2-3, with TRBD2 identical over 9 bases. Germline values: CDR1 KGHDR, CDR2 SFDVKD. The CDR3 has 15 residues. Trimming cost V 3 bases and J 5 bases; bases outside gene matches: 5. CDR3 sequence: CATSDAGGPGDTQYF. The CDR3 DNA follows: TGTGCCACCAGTGATGCGGGAGGGCCAGGAGATACGCAGTATTTT.

The V gene is TRBV14, the J gene TRBJ2-1; TRBD2 aligns across 8 bases. CDR1 SGHDN and CDR2 FVKESK come from the germline V gene. V lost 1 base, J lost 10 bases, and 6 bases stayed unmatched. The CDR3 sequence is 14 residues long. CDR3 residues: CASSQVAGRVEQFF. CDR3 in DNA: TGTGCCAGCAGCCAAGTAGCGGGGCGCGTGGAGCAGTTCTTC.

The chain joins TRBV5-6 to TRBJ1-1, with 8 bases aligning to TRBD1. J lost 11 bases, V lost 6 bases, and 15 bases had no gene match. Looked up from germline, CDR1 is SGHDT and CDR2 is YYEEEE. The CDR3 spans 14 residues. CDR3 bases: TGTGCCAGCACCCAGACAGGGGTCCTTACGGTCGCTTTCTTT. It specifies CASTQTGVLTVAFF.

This chain joins TRBV15 and TRBJ1-1; TRBD1 agrees at 7 bases. V was pared by 3 bases and J by 0 bases, with 1 base of the junction left unmatched. CDR1 is LNHNV and CDR2 is YYDKDF in the germline V gene (reference sequence). CDR3 size: 14 residues. This chain's CDR3 is CATSRDRLNTEAFF. Written as DNA, the CDR3 is TGTGCCACCAGCAGGGACAGGCTGAACACTGAAGCTTTCTTT. Full variable domain (remainder filled in from reference TRBV15 and TRBJ1-1): DAMVIQNPRYQVTQFGKPVTLSCSQTLNHNVMYWYQQKSSQAPKLLFHYYDKDFNNEADTPDNFQSRRPNTSFCFLDIRSPGLGDTAMYLCATSRDRLNTEAFFGQGTRLTVV.

The V call is TRBV11-2, the J call TRBJ2-5, with D possibly TRBD1 on 6 matching bases. V lost 1 base and J 14 bases, leaving 17 bases between the germline ends. The CDR3 length is 13 residues. Germline loops: CDR1 SGHAT, CDR2 FQNNGV. In nucleotides, the CDR3 is TGTGCCAGCAGCTTAGTATCGGTGGGGGCCCCCTACTTC. Translating gives CASSLVSVGAPYF.

J is TRBJ2-1 and V is TRBV30, with 7 bases identical to TRBD2. The CDR3 contains 15 residues. V dropped 0 bases and J dropped 4; count of bases not matched to a gene: 6. The germline V gene encodes CDR1 GTSNPN and CDR2 SVGIG (reference sequence). CDR3 sequence reads: CAWSVGGREYNEQFF. As DNA, the CDR3 is TGTGCCTGGAGTGTAGGAGGGAGGGAGTACAATGAGCAGTTCTTC. The full variable domain, its missing parts supplied by reference TRBV30 and TRBJ2-1, is SQTIHQWPATLVQPVGSPLSLECTVEGTSNPNLYWYRQAAGRGLQLLFYSVGIGQISSEVPQNLSASRPQDRQFILSSKKLLLSDSGFYLCAWSVGGREYNEQFFGPGTRLTVL.

V is TRBV3-1 (or the pseudogene TRBV3-2) and J is TRBJ1-2; D is possibly TRBD1 (6 bases). V was cut by 0 bases and J by 3 bases, with 20 bases left in between. This CDR3 is built from 18 residues. Looked up from germline, CDR1 is LGHDT and CDR2 is YNNKEL (reference sequence). The CDR3 reads CASSQDFLGQRAYYGYTF. CDR3 bases: TGTGCCAGCAGCCAAGATTTTCTCGGACAGAGGGCCTACTATGGCTACACCTTC.

The genes are TRBV5-1 and TRBJ2-1; D may be TRBD2 (6 bases). V was cut by 5 bases and J by 0 bases, with 12 bases left in between. CDR3 length equals 15 residues. The germline CDR1 and CDR2 sequences are SGHRS and YFSETQ. CDR3 bases: TGCGCCAGCAGTTTAGCGGATAGCTCCTACAATGAGCAGTTCTTC. Its translation is CASSLADSSYNEQFF.

The genes are TRBV11-2 and TRBJ2-7, with TRBD1 matching 7 bases. CDR3 length: 14 residues. J gave up 2 bases and V 3 bases, and 4 bases lay outside the gene matches. The germline CDR1 and CDR2 sequences are SGHAT and FQNNGV. Here the CDR3 reads CASSFRDSTYEQYF. Written as DNA, the CDR3 is TGTGCCAGCAGCTTTCGGGACAGCACCTACGAGCAGTACTTC.

The V and J genes are TRBV18 and TRBJ2-3, with 10 bases that match TRBD2. The trim removed 3 bases at V and 2 bases at J, leaving 8 bases unmatched. CDR1 is KGHSH, CDR2 LQKENI, per germline. The CDR3 sequence is 17 residues long. The CDR3 DNA is TGTGCCAGCTCACCGGATTGGACTAGCGGATTCACAGATACGCAGTATTTT. Translation gives CASSPDWTSGFTDTQYF.